This record looks at one T cell receptor beta chain sequence and its context. This sample stems from a study of blood T cell repertoires in COVID-19. Trimming took 6 bases from V and 2 from J, leaving 14 bases between them. Germline CDR1 is SGHRS and CDR2 is YFSETQ. This CDR3 region has 14 residues. Participants' reported clinical history set cohort assignment. Authors' data handling: From reference gene primer amplification, estimates of nucleated cell counts were derived. Measured with immunoSEQ multiplex PCR; TCRdb has only the in-frame clones, and not every one. V, J and clone size reflect that table, while D and trimming were determined from the DNA. This sample carries approximately 170,000 clones, 83% of them seen once, and the ten largest clones take 3.6%.

The receptor was isolated from a woman aged 45-65 years in a cohort exposed to, infected with or recovered from COVID-19 (not recorded which). The chain has TRBV5-1 and TRBJ2-5; D possibly corresponds to TRBD2 (6 bases). Material: PBMCs or T cells enriched from blood (not recorded which). CDR3 sequence (DNA): TGCGCCAGCAACTCGGGACTGATGCAAGAGACCCAGTACTTC. Its translation is CASNSGLMQETQYF.